A single sample gave rise to the 21 T cell receptor beta chains below, sequenced in a study of T-cell memory formation after mild COVID-19. MiXCR was run by TCRdb on the 5' RACE reads, yielding one entry per CDR3 protein. The sample holds about 190,000 distinct CDR3 sequences, 15% to 20% seen once. The material sequenced was PBMCs or a T cell subset sorted from them (not recorded which). Receptors originate from an adult woman who had mild COVID-19 (a few samples of this study predate the infection). Cell type and time point are not known.

The rearrangement links TRBV20-1 to TRBJ1-6; a weak D match, TRBD1 (5 bases). Germline loops: CDR1 DFQATT, CDR2 SNEGSKA (reference sequence). The CDR3 has 14 amino acids. V gave up 0 bases and J gave up 7 bases, with 10 bases separating them. CDR3 coding DNA: TGCAGTGCTAGAGATCGAGGGGTCAATTCACCCCTCCACTTT. This translates into CSARDRGVNSPLHF.

There are a few counts of this clonotype. The rearrangement links TRBV24-1 to TRBJ1-1; TRBD1 matches 9 bases. This CDR3 contains 15 residues. V was pared by 4 bases and J by 4 bases, with 6 bases of the junction left unmatched. Germline V CDR1 and CDR2: KGHDR, SFDVKD. CDR3 nucleotides: TGTGCCACCAGTGAAAGCGGGACAGGGATCACTGAAGCTTTCTTT. Amino acid sequence: CATSESGTGITEAFF.

The chain carries TRBV20-1 and TRBJ2-3; a weak D match, TRBD1 (6 bases). Germline V gene data show CDR1 as DFQATT and CDR2 as SNEGSKA (reference sequence). The CDR3 extends over 11 amino acids. Trimming removed 5 bases from V and 5 bases from J, with 8 bases in between. The CDR3 protein is CSAETGDTQYF. The CDR3 DNA is TGCAGTGCTGAGACAGGAGATACGCAGTATTTT.

This clonotype was seen a handful of times. The chain has TRBV11-2 and TRBJ2-3; weak D call: TRBD2 (6 bases). V was cut by 1 base and J by 2 bases, with 13 bases left in between. The CDR3 runs to 16 residues. CDR1 and CDR2 from the germline V gene are SGHAT and FQNNGV. The CDR3 DNA is TGTGCCAGCAGCTTAGGGTACGGGGGTCTCACAGATACGCAGTATTTT. As protein: CASSLGYGGLTDTQYF.

In DNA, the CDR3 is TGCAGTGCTAGATCTCGGCAGGGGGGAGCTCAGCCCCAGCATTTT. The encoded protein is CSARSRQGGAQPQHF. The J gene is TRBJ1-5, the V gene TRBV20-1; 7 nucleotides line up with TRBD1. This CDR3 spans 15 amino acids. V trimming: 2 bases; J trimming: 6 bases; junction bases outside the gene matches: 10. CDR1 DFQATT and CDR2 SNEGSKA come from the germline V gene (reference sequence).

This chain joins TRBV30 and TRBJ1-1; D is unresolved. The CDR3 has 13 residues. CDR1 and CDR2 from the germline V gene are GTSNPN and SVGIG (reference sequence). V was cut by 3 bases and J by 0 bases, with 8 bases left in between. CDR3 amino acids: CAWRAGMNTEAFF. CDR3 in DNA: TGTGCCTGGAGGGCCGGAATGAACACTGAAGCTTTCTTT.

The chain joins TRBV5-1 to TRBJ1-1; D is uncertain. The V end was cut by 0 bases, the J end by 3 bases, with 12 bases between. The CDR3 is 15 amino acids. From germline, CDR1 is SGHRS and CDR2 YFSETQ. CDR3 region: CASSLEPGTDTEAFF. The CDR3 bases are TGCGCCAGCAGCTTGGAACCGGGAACGGACACTGAAGCTTTCTTT.

V gene TRBV7-2 combines with J gene TRBJ2-1, with D tentatively TRBD2 (5 bases). The CDR3 length is 13 residues. V lost 4 bases, J lost 6 bases, and 10 bases lay in between. In germline, CDR1 is SGHTA, CDR2 FQGNSA. The CDR3 DNA is TGTGCCAGCAGCTCCTTTACTAGCAATGAGCAGTTCTTC. Translation gives CASSSFTSNEQFF. Full variable domain (rest looked up from reference TRBV7-2 and TRBJ2-1): GAGVSQSPSNKVTEKGKDVELRCDPISGHTALYWYRQSLGQGLEFLIYFQGNSAPDKSGLPSDRFSAERTGGSVSTLTIQRTQQEDSAVYLCASSSFTSNEQFFGPGTRLTVL.

The CDR3 region has the DNA TGCGCCAGCAGCCAAGATAGTCGAATCGATCAGCCCCAGCATTTT. Protein product: CASSQDSRIDQPQHF. This chain connects TRBV4-3 to TRBJ1-5; D remains unclear. The CDR3 length is 15 residues. CDR1 and CDR2 from the germline V gene are LGHNA and YSLEER. The germline V and J ends were trimmed by 0 bases and 5 bases, with 11 bases remaining between them.

This chain links TRBV12-3 or TRBV12-4 with TRBJ2-7, with a tentative D call TRBD2 (6 bases). Trimming shortened V by 4 bases and J by 3 bases, and 16 bases separated the two germline ends. This CDR3 has 15 residues. The CDR3 loop reads CASSSLAGSSYEQYF. The CDR3 DNA reads as TGTGCCAGCAGTTCGTTGGCGGGATCCAGCTACGAGCAGTACTTC.

This CDR3 is CASNPAAGRRDTTYNEQFF. CDR3 bases: TGTGCCAGCAACCCCGCGGCAGGGAGGCGGGATACGACCTACAATGAGCAGTTCTTC. The chain carries TRBV6-2 or TRBV6-3 and TRBJ2-1, with a weak D call TRBD2 (6 bases). Germline lookup yields CDR1 MNHEY and CDR2 SVGEGT. Trimming cost V 7 bases and J 2 bases, with 27 bases left between them. CDR3 length: 19 amino acids.

This clonotype was counted between two and nine times. V is TRBV12-3 or TRBV12-4 and J is TRBJ2-1; maybe TRBD2 (5 bases). V was shortened by 3 bases and J by 4 bases, with 10 bases between the two germline ends. This CDR3 has 14 residues. In DNA form, the CDR3 reads TGTGCCAGCAGTTTGAGGGCGGGTTACAATGAGCAGTTCTTC. Its protein product is CASSLRAGYNEQFF.

The CDR3, as DNA: TGTGCCAGCAGCTATCCGGCGGGACAGGGGATTGGCTACACCTTC. Residues: CASSYPAGQGIGYTF. J is TRBJ1-2 and V is TRBV5-6; 10 bases are shared with TRBD1. The CDR3 loop spans 15 amino acids. The ends lost 3 bases at V and 7 bases at J; junction bases unmatched: 9. Germline V lookup: CDR1 SGHDT, CDR2 YYEEEE.

This clonotype was picked up a small number of times. This sequence joins TRBV20-1 and TRBJ2-1; 9 bases align to TRBD1. Germline values: CDR1 DFQATT, CDR2 SNEGSKA (reference sequence). Trimming removed 2 bases from V and 10 bases from J; junction bases left unmatched: 6. This CDR3 spans 13 amino acids. CDR3 region: CSARRTGVREQFF. In nucleotides, the CDR3 is TGCAGTGCTAGAAGGACAGGGGTCCGAGAGCAGTTCTTC.

The rearrangement joins TRBV9 to TRBJ2-7; the D call may be TRBD1 or TRBD2 (5 bases each). V was cut by 0 bases and J by 7 bases, with 11 bases left in between. Germline assignment: CDR1 SGDLS and CDR2 YYNGEE. The CDR3 runs 13 residues. CDR3 DNA sequence: TGTGCCAGCAGCGTAGAGAGTTGGGGGGAGCAGTACTTC. Translation gives CASSVESWGEQYF. Combining the CDR3 with reference TRBV9 and TRBJ2-7 gives the whole variable domain DSGVTQTPKHLITATGQRVTLRCSPRSGDLSVYWYQQSLDQGLQFLIQYYNGEERAKGNILERFSAQQFPDLHSELNLSSLELGDSALYFCASSVESWGEQYFGPGTRLTVT.

The CDR3 region has the DNA TGTGCCAGCAGTTACTCTGTCGGGGGGATGGCGTCCAACTCACCCCTCCACTTT. Its translation: CASSYSVGGMASNSPLHF. The V call is TRBV6-6, the J call TRBJ1-6, with D perhaps matching TRBD1 (5 bases). The length of the CDR3 is 18 residues. The V end was cut by 0 bases, the J end by 10 bases, with 22 bases between. Per germline, CDR1 MNHNY and CDR2 SVGAGI (reference sequence).

This chain links TRBV29-1 with TRBJ2-7; D ambiguous. V lost 5 bases and J 6 bases, leaving 11 bases between the germline ends. Germline-derived CDR1 and CDR2 are SQVTM and ANQGSEA. This CDR3 comprises 11 residues. The CDR3 nucleotides are TGCAGCGTTATTTCCCTCGGCGAGCAGTACTTC. Residues: CSVISLGEQYF.

This clonotype showed up just a few times. The V gene is TRBV18, the J gene TRBJ1-2; 8 bases line up with TRBD1. Per the germline V gene, CDR1 is KGHSH and CDR2 is LQKENI. After removal of 3 bases from V and 8 bases from J, the junction contained 11 bases not matched to a gene. The CDR3 length is 15 residues. CDR3 bases: TGTGCCAGCTCACCCCGGGACAGGCCCAGTGAGGGCTACACCTTC. Protein product: CASSPRDRPSEGYTF.

The V gene is TRBV7-3, the J gene TRBJ1-1, with D unresolved. Trimming left V 1 base short and J 5 bases short, with 8 bases between. Germline V lookup: CDR1 SGHTA, CDR2 FQGTGA. The CDR3 loop spans 13 amino acids. The CDR3 DNA follows: TGTGCCAGCAGCTTAAGGAGAGGGACTGAAGCTTTCTTT. This translates into CASSLRRGTEAFF.

The rearrangement links TRBV20-1 to TRBJ1-2; tentatively, D is TRBD1 (5 bases). Trimming left V 1 base short and J 5 bases short, with 20 bases between. Germline V gene lookup returns CDR1 DFQATT and CDR2 SNEGSKA (reference sequence). CDR3 length: 16 residues. CDR3 sequence: CSARARAEGSWYGYTF. The CDR3 region has the DNA TGCAGTGCTAGAGCCAGGGCGGAGGGATCATGGTATGGCTACACCTTC.

The chain recombines TRBV5-6 with TRBJ2-2; D ambiguous. The CDR3 runs 16 residues. V lost 1 base, J lost 0 bases, and 10 bases lay in between. Per germline, CDR1 SGHDT and CDR2 YYEEEE. The DNA for the CDR3 is TGTGCCAGCAGCTTGTATCAAGGGTCGAACACCGGGGAGCTGTTTTTT. Amino acids: CASSLYQGSNTGELFF. Supplemented by reference TRBV5-6 and TRBJ2-2, the full variable domain reads DAGVTQSPTHLIKTRGQQVTLRCSPKSGHDTVSWYQQALGQGPQFIFQYYEEEERQRGNFPDRFSGHQFPNYSSELNVNALLLGDSALYLCASSLYQGSNTGELFFGEGSRLTVL.